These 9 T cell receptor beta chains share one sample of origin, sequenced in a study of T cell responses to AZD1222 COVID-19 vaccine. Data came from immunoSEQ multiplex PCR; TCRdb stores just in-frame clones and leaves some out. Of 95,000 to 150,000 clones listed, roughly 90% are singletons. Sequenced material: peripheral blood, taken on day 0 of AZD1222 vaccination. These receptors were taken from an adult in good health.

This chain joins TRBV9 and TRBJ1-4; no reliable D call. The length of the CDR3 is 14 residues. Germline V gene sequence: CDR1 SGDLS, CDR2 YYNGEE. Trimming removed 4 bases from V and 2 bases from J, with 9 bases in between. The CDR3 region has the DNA TGTGCCAGCAGCAAAAGAACTACTAATGAAAAACTGTTTTTT. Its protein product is CASSKRTTNEKLFF.

The CDR3 nucleotides read TGTGCCAGCAGCAGGGGGTTGGAAAACATTCAGTACTTC. It yields the protein CASSRGLENIQYF. The V gene is TRBV7-2, the J gene TRBJ2-4, with a possible D match to TRBD1 (6 bases). Trimming shortened V by 5 bases and J by 5 bases, and 10 bases separated the two germline ends. This CDR3 is built from 13 residues. Germline lookup yields CDR1 SGHTA and CDR2 FQGNSA.

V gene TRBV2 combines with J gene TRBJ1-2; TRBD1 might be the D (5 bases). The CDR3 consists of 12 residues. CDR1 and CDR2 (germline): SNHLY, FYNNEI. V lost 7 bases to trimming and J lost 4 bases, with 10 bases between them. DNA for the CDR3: TGTGCCAGCACAGGACAAATCTATGGCTACACCTTC. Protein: CASTGQIYGYTF. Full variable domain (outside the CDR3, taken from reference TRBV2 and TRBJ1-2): EPEVTQTPSHQVTQMGQEVILRCVPISNHLYFYWYRQILGQKVEFLVSFYNNEISEKSEIFDDQFSVERPDGSNFTLKIRSTKLEDSAMYFCASTGQIYGYTFGSGTRLTVV.

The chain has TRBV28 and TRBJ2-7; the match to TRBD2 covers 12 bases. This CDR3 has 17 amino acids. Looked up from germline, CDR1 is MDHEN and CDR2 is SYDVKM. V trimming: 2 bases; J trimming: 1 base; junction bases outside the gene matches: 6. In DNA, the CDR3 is TGTGCCAGCAGTTTAGGGAGCGGGACTAGCGGGTCCTACGAGCAGTACTTC. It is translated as CASSLGSGTSGSYEQYF.

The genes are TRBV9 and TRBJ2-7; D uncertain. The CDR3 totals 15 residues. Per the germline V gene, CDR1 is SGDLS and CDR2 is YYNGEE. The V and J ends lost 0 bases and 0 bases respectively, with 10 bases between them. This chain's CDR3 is CASSVAAATSYEQYF. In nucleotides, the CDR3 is TGTGCCAGCAGCGTAGCGGCAGCTACCTCCTACGAGCAGTACTTC.

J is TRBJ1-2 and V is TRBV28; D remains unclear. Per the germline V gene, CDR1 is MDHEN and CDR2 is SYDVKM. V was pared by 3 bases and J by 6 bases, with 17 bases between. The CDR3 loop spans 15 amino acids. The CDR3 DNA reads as TGTGCCAGCAGTTTTGAAGACTACGGGATCGATGGCTACACCTTC. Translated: CASSFEDYGIDGYTF.

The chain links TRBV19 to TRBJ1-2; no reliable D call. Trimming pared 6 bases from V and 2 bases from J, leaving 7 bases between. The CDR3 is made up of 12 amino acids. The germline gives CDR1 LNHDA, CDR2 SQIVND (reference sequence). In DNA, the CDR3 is TGTGCCAGTAGGGGCCTGAACTATGGCTACACCTTC. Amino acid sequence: CASRGLNYGYTF.

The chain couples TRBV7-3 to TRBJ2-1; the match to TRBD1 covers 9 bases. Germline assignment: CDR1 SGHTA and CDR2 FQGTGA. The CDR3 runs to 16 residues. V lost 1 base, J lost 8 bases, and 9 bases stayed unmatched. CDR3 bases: TGTGCCAGCAGCTTAAGAGGGGACAGGGAAGGCGATGAGCAGTTCTTC. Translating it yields CASSLRGDREGDEQFF.

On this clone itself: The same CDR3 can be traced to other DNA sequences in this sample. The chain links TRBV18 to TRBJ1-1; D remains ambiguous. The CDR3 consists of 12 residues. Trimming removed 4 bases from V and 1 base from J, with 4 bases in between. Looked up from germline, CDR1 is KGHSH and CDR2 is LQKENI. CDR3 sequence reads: CASSRENTEAFF. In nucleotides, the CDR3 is TGTGCCAGCTCACGGGAGAACACTGAAGCTTTCTTT. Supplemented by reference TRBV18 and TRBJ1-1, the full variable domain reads NAGVMQNPRHLVRRRGQEARLRCSPMKGHSHVYWYRQLPEEGLKFMVYLQKENIIDESGMPKERFSAEFPKEGPSILRIQQVVRGDSAAYFCASSRENTEAFFGQGTRLTVV.